This T cell receptor beta chain was found in a study of identical twins. The V and J ends lost 2 bases and 9 bases respectively, with 10 bases between them. Per germline, CDR1 DFQATT and CDR2 SNEGSKA (reference sequence). There are 11 residues in the CDR3. This clonotype appeared a few times. MiXCR, applied by TCRdb to the 5' RACE reads, yields one record per CDR3 protein. The sample carries 600,000 to 850,000 distinct CDR3 sequences, 15% to 20% recorded once. The sample was also reused in another study, on T cells expressing NK-cell markers. That investigation notes: All TCR beta repertoires analysed originated from sorted CD3+CD56+NKG2C+, CD3+CD56+NKG2C- and CD3+CD56-NKG2C+ T cells.

Sequenced material: PBMCs. The chain combines TRBV20-1 with TRBJ1-2; D is perhaps TRBD1 (6 bases). The receptor's source is a woman between 18 and 30 years old in good health. The CDR3 DNA reads as TGCAGTGCTAGATACGGACAGAGCTACACCTTC. Its protein product is CSARYGQSYTF.